Given below is one T cell receptor beta chain in context. The V and J ends lost 3 bases and 4 bases respectively, with 15 bases between them. The germline CDR1 and CDR2 sequences are SGHDN and FVKESK. The CDR3 has 16 residues. The sample originates from a study of Graves' ophthalmopathy and Graves' hyperthyroidism. For the study at large: Hyperthyroidism qualified as stable when ophthalmopathy did not develop within 18 months of follow-up.

Amplification targeted the TCR beta CDR3 regions, with RNA transcripts as the source material. HTBI primers primed a first-round RT-PCR, and a second-round multiplex PCR followed. TCRdb called the multiplex PCR reads again in MiXCR, with one record for every CDR3 protein. The data hold 500,000 to 700,000 distinct CDR3 sequences, with approximately 35% observed a single time. Hyperthyroidism cases were recent diagnoses of under 2 months' duration in people aged 18 to 65. Excluded: other autoimmune disease, uncontrolled infection, pregnancy or lactation. Diagnosis used clinical symptoms, serum thyroxine, TRAb, thyroid ultrasound and orbital computed tomography.

The origin of this receptor is an adult man with Graves' hyperthyroidism. The chain combines TRBV14 with TRBJ2-2, with TRBD1 as a possible D gene (5 bases). Sequences were obtained from peripheral blood or thyroid tissue (not recorded which). CDR3 residues: CASSQIQGWGTGELFF. The CDR3 coding sequence is TGTGCCAGCAGCCAGATCCAGGGATGGGGCACCGGGGAGCTGTTTTTT.